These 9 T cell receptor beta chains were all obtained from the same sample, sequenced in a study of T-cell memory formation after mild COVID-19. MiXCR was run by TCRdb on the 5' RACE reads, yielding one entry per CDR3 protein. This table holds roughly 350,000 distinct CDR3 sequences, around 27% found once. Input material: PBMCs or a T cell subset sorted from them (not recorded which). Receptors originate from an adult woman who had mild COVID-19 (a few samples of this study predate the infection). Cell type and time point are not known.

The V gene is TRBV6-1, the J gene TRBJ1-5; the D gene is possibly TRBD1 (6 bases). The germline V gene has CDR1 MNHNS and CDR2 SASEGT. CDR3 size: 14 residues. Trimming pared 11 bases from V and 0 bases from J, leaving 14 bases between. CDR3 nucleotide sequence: TGTGCCTCAGTGGGGGCTTATAGCAATCAGCCCCAGCATTTT. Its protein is CASVGAYSNQPQHF.

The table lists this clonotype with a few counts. Written as DNA, the CDR3 is TGTGCCAGCAGCCCGGTAGGCCTCCTGGAAGCTTTCTTT. It encodes CASSPVGLLEAFF. This sequence joins TRBV7-9 and TRBJ1-1; the D is unclear. The V end lost 5 bases, the J end lost 8 bases, and 15 bases lay between the germline ends. The CDR3 has 13 residues. Germline V CDR1 and CDR2: SEHNR, FQNEAQ (reference sequence).

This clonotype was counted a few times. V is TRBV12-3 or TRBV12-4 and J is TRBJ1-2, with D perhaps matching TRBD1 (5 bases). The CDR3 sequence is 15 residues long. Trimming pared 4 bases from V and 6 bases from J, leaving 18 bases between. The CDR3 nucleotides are TGTGCCAGCAGTTCATGGGACCCGACCTTGGATGGCTACACCTTC. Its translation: CASSSWDPTLDGYTF.

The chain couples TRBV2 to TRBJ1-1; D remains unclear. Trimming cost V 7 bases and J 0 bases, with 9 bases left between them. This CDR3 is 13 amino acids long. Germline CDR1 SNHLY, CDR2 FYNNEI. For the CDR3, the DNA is TGTGCCAGCACCGACGGCCTGAACACTGAAGCTTTCTTT. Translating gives CASTDGLNTEAFF.

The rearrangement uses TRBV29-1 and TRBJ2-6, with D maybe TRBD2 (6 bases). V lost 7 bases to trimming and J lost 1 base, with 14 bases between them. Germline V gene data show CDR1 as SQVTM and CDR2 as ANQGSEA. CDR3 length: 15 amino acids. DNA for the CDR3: TGCAGCGCCGGAGGGGATCGGTCTGGGGCCAACGTCCTGACTTTC. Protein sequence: CSAGGDRSGANVLTF.

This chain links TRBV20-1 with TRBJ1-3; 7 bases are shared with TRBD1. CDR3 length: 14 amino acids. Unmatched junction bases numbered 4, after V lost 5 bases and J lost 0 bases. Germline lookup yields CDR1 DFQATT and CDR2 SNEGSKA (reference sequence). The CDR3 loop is CSAGTDLSGNTIYF. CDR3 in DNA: TGCAGTGCTGGGACAGACCTCTCTGGAAACACCATATATTTT.

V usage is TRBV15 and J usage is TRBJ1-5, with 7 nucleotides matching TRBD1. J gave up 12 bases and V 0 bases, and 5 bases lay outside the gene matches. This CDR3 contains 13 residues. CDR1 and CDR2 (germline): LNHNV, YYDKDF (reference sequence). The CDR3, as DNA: TGTGCCACCAGCAGAGATCTGACAGGGAACCAGCATTTT. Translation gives CATSRDLTGNQHF.

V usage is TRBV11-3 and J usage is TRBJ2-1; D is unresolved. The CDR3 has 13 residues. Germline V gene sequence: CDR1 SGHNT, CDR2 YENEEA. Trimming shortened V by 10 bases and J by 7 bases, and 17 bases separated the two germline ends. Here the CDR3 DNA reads TGTGCCATGCGACCGATGCTTGGGAATGAGCAGTTCTTC. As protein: CAMRPMLGNEQFF.

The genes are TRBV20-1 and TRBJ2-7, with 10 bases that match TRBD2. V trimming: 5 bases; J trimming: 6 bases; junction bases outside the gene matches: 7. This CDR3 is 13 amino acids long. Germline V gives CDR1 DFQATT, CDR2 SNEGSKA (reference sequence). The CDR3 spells CSAPTSGWIEQYF. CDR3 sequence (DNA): TGCAGTGCTCCGACTAGCGGGTGGATCGAGCAGTACTTC.